These 31 T cell receptor beta chains were all obtained from the same sample, sequenced in a study of cytotoxic CD8 clonotypes in ibrutinib-treated CLL. Generated by immunoSEQ multiplex PCR, the TCRdb table keeps only in-frame clones and is missing some. The repertoire holds around 160,000 clones, with around nine tenths as singletons. This specimen consisted of PBMCs, obtained at disease progression, from a patient treated with ibrutinib. These receptors were obtained from a human donor with chronic lymphocytic leukemia.

The chain couples TRBV11-3 to TRBJ2-1; D remains unclear. The CDR3 has 14 amino acids. Trimming stripped 1 base from V and 5 bases from J, with 9 bases between. Germline V gene sequence: CDR1 SGHNT, CDR2 YENEEA. CDR3 bases: TGTGCCAGCAGCTTAGCTGCCCCCGACAATGAGCAGTTCTTC. As protein: CASSLAAPDNEQFF.

To note about this clone: The junction departs from the called germline gene at one end, perhaps through a read error. The chain is built from TRBV9 and TRBJ2-7; 9 bases are shared with TRBD1. Germline assignment: CDR1 SGDLS and CDR2 YYNGEE. The length of the CDR3 is 12 residues. For the CDR3, the DNA is TGTGCCAGCAGCGGAACGACAGGGGGTACCTTCTTC. It specifies CASSGTTGGTFF.

In nucleotides, the CDR3 is TGTGCCAGCAGCCAAGATCGGAGAGTAGCGGACGCTTTGAATACCTACGAGCAGTACTTC. Amino acid sequence: CASSQDRRVADALNTYEQYF. This chain connects TRBV14 to TRBJ2-7; tentatively, D is TRBD2 (6 bases). V was pared by 0 bases and J by 2 bases, with 26 bases between. From germline, CDR1 is SGHDN and CDR2 FVKESK. This CDR3 has 20 amino acids.

This chain connects TRBV28 to TRBJ1-2; 7 bases map to TRBD1. Germline V gene lookup returns CDR1 MDHEN and CDR2 SYDVKM. This CDR3 has 13 residues. Losses at the gene ends were 1 base for V and 8 bases for J; bases not matched to a gene: 4. In DNA form, the CDR3 reads TGTGCCAGCAGTTTATCCAACAGGGGCGGCTACACCTTC. The encoded protein is CASSLSNRGGYTF.

This chain joins TRBV30 and TRBJ1-2, with D maybe TRBD1 (5 bases). V lost 5 bases, J lost 8 bases, and 21 bases lay in between. Germline CDR1 GTSNPN, CDR2 SVGIG (reference sequence). The CDR3 is made up of 14 amino acids. CDR3 in amino acids: CAWYGAGGEGGYTF. CDR3 nucleotide sequence: TGTGCCTGGTACGGCGCTGGGGGGGAAGGAGGCTACACCTTC.

V and J are TRBV19 and TRBJ2-6; 7 bases match TRBD1. This CDR3 has 19 amino acids. Losses at the gene ends were 6 bases for V and 4 bases for J; bases not matched to a gene: 18. Germline lookup yields CDR1 LNHDA and CDR2 SQIVND (reference sequence). CDR3 sequence reads: CASSSPQGPESTGANVLTF. CDR3 bases: TGTGCCAGTAGCAGCCCACAGGGGCCCGAGTCAACGGGGGCCAACGTCCTGACTTTC.

V is TRBV11-2 and J is TRBJ2-2; D remains unclear. The CDR3 runs to 14 residues. V lost 1 base, J lost 6 bases, and 9 bases lay in between. Germline lookup yields CDR1 SGHAT and CDR2 FQNNGV. CDR3: CASSLVGSAGELFF. The CDR3 nucleotides are TGTGCCAGCAGCTTAGTCGGGTCGGCCGGGGAGCTGTTTTTT. Using reference TRBV11-2 and TRBJ2-2 for the parts outside the CDR3, the full variable domain is EAGVAQSPRYKIIEKRQSVAFWCNPISGHATLYWYQQILGQGPKLLIQFQNNGVVDDSQLPKDRFSAERLKGVDSTLKIQPAKLEDSAVYLCASSLVGSAGELFFGEGSRLTVL.

This clone was found once. The chain links TRBV5-5 to TRBJ2-5; D not resolved. V was shortened by 0 bases and J by 1 base, with 19 bases between the two germline ends. The germline CDR1 and CDR2 sequences are SGHKS and YYEKEE (reference sequence). This CDR3 region has 18 residues. The CDR3 coding sequence is TGTGCCAGCAGCTTGGCCATCATTGTCGGCCTTTTCCAAGAGACCCAGTACTTC. Translated, it gives CASSLAIIVGLFQETQYF.

This clone is a singleton in its sample. V is TRBV19 and J is TRBJ2-7, with D hard to call. Trimming cost V 2 bases and J 3 bases, with 17 bases left between them. Germline CDR1 reads LNHDA; CDR2 reads SQIVND (reference sequence). The CDR3 length is 16 residues. CDR3 nucleotides: TGTGCCAGTAGTATATACCCTAAGATGGGCCTCTACGAGCAGTACTTC. Protein sequence: CASSIYPKMGLYEQYF.

This clone was seen just once. J is TRBJ1-2 and V is TRBV27; tentative D call: TRBD1 (5 bases). Germline assignment: CDR1 MNHEY and CDR2 SMNVEV (reference sequence). Trimming removed 5 bases from V and 1 base from J, with 11 bases in between. The CDR3 consists of 14 residues. CDR3 sequence reads: CASSPIDSNYGYTF. The CDR3 bases are TGTGCCAGCAGTCCCATCGACAGTAACTATGGCTACACCTTC.

V and J are TRBV28 and TRBJ2-5; 11 bases map to TRBD2. The CDR3 spans 14 residues. The junction had 2 bases not matched to a gene; V was cut back by 3 bases and J by 5 bases. Germline values: CDR1 MDHEN, CDR2 SYDVKM. CDR3 loop: CASSLTSGTETQYF. DNA for the CDR3: TGTGCCAGCAGTTTGACTAGCGGGACTGAGACCCAGTACTTC.

The chain employs TRBV6-6 and TRBJ2-7; TRBD1 matches at 10 bases. V shed 7 bases and J 3 bases; nucleotides not matched to a gene: 9. Germline CDR1 MNHNY, CDR2 SVGAGI (reference sequence). This CDR3 contains 15 residues. DNA for the CDR3: TGTGCCAGCAAACTAGCCGGGACAGGGGTCTACGAGCAGTACTTC. Its protein product is CASKLAGTGVYEQYF.

This clone was observed a handful of times. The J gene is TRBJ1-1, the V gene TRBV6-5, with D uncertain. Deletions cut 2 bases from V and 11 bases from J, with 12 bases between. The length of the CDR3 is 12 residues. The germline V gene encodes CDR1 MNHEY and CDR2 SVGAGI. CDR3 region: CASSYGSDRAFF. CDR3 DNA sequence: TGTGCCAGCAGTTACGGGTCGGATCGGGCTTTCTTT.

In DNA form, the CDR3 reads TGTGCCAGCAGTGACCGGGACAGGGAGGACGAGCAGTACTTC. It is translated as CASSDRDREDEQYF. The rearrangement uses TRBV6-1 and TRBJ2-7; 9 nucleotides line up with TRBD1. Germline CDR1 reads MNHNS; CDR2 reads SASEGT. J gave up 5 bases and V 3 bases, and 5 bases lay outside the gene matches. The CDR3 runs to 14 residues.

This clone occurred once. The chain links TRBV5-8 to TRBJ1-1; D not certain. V shed 4 bases and J shed 1 base, with 8 bases lying between them. This CDR3 has 13 amino acids. CDR1 is SGHTS and CDR2 is YDEGEE in the germline V gene. Here the CDR3 DNA reads TGTGCCAGCAGCATAACCTGGAACACTGAAGCTTTCTTT. As protein: CASSITWNTEAFF. Complete variable domain (other parts from reference TRBV5-8 and TRBJ1-1): EAGVTQSPTHLIKTRGQQATLRCSPISGHTSVYWYQQALGLGLQFLLWYDEGEERNRGNFPPRFSGRQFPNYSSELNVNALELEDSALYLCASSITWNTEAFFGQGTRLTVV.

V and J are TRBV28 and TRBJ2-4, with D perhaps TRBD1 (5 bases). The length of the CDR3 is 13 residues. The V and J ends lost 6 bases and 5 bases respectively, with 11 bases between them. CDR1 and CDR2 from the germline V gene are MDHEN and SYDVKM. In nucleotides, the CDR3 is TGTGCCAGCAGCCCCCTGACAGAAAACATTCAGTACTTC. It translates to CASSPLTENIQYF. The variable domain in full, with the rest retrieved from reference TRBV28 and TRBJ2-4, is DVKVTQSSRYLVKRTGEKVFLECVQDMDHENMFWYRQDPGLGLRLIYFSYDVKMKEKGDIPEGYSVSREKKERFSLILESASTNQTSMYLCASSPLTENIQYFGAGTRLSVL.

This rearrangement joins TRBV4-2 to TRBJ2-3; D perhaps matches TRBD2 (6 bases). The CDR3 is 17 residues long. V was clipped by 0 bases and J by 6 bases, with 19 bases between them. Per germline, CDR1 LGHNA and CDR2 YNFKEQ. CDR3 in DNA: TGTGCCAGCAGCCAAGATCCGGCCGGGAGCGGCCCTGATACGCAGTATTTT. The encoded protein is CASSQDPAGSGPDTQYF.

V usage is TRBV19 and J usage is TRBJ2-5; 14 bases match TRBD2. The V gene end was trimmed by 1 base and the J gene end by 5 bases; junction bases not matched to a gene: 6. The germline V gene has CDR1 LNHDA and CDR2 SQIVND (reference sequence). CDR3 length: 17 residues. The CDR3: CASSIGGGLAGVETQYF. The DNA for the CDR3 is TGTGCCAGTAGTATAGGAGGGGGACTAGCGGGAGTCGAGACCCAGTACTTC. The complete variable domain, with remaining parts taken from reference TRBV19 and TRBJ2-5, reads DGGITQSPKYLFRKEGQNVTLSCEQNLNHDAMYWYRQDPGQGLRLIYYSQIVNDFQKGDIAEGYSVSREKKESFPLTVTSAQKNPTAFYLCASSIGGGLAGVETQYFGPGTRLLVL.

The CDR3 sequence: CASSEWQGKRETQYF. CDR3 DNA: TGTGCCAGCAGTGAATGGCAGGGAAAGCGGGAGACCCAGTACTTC. This chain connects TRBV6-1 to TRBJ2-5; D possibly matches TRBD1 or TRBD2 (5 bases each). The V end was cut by 2 bases, the J end by 5 bases, with 15 bases between. The CDR3 contains 15 residues. Germline lookup yields CDR1 MNHNS and CDR2 SASEGT.

This clone was recorded a few times. J is TRBJ2-3 and V is TRBV27, with TRBD1 matching over 8 bases. This CDR3 contains 17 residues. V shed 7 bases, J shed 4 bases, and the junction held 16 bases outside the gene matches. The germline V gene has CDR1 MNHEY and CDR2 SMNVEV (reference sequence). Here the CDR3 DNA reads TGTGCCAGCAAACATCACACAGACAGGGGAAGAGCAGATACGCAGTATTTT. This sequence encodes CASKHHTDRGRADTQYF.

The rearrangement links TRBV9 to TRBJ1-2; weak D call: TRBD1 (6 bases). Trimming removed 6 bases at V and 7 bases at J, with 16 bases between. The CDR3 sequence is 13 residues long. Germline values: CDR1 SGDLS, CDR2 YYNGEE. In nucleotides, the CDR3 is TGTGCCAGCACCCTGTCCGGGGGCAGTGGCTACACCTTC. It codes for CASTLSGGSGYTF.

J is TRBJ2-3 and V is TRBV7-3; 8 bases match TRBD2. CDR1 and CDR2 (germline): SGHTA, FQGTGA. After removal of 5 bases from V and 3 bases from J, the junction contained 10 bases not matched to a gene. This CDR3 comprises 16 residues. The CDR3 nucleotides read TGTGCCAGCAGCAGGGGACTAGGTAGTATAACAGATACGCAGTATTTT. It codes for CASSRGLGSITDTQYF.

This chain connects TRBV30 to TRBJ2-7; D possibly corresponds to TRBD1 (6 bases). V gave up 6 bases and J gave up 2 bases, with 17 bases separating them. Germline V gene data show CDR1 as GTSNPN and CDR2 as SVGIG (reference sequence). The CDR3 loop spans 14 amino acids. The CDR3 reads CACSKPGQPYEQYF. The CDR3 DNA reads TGTGCCTGCAGCAAGCCGGGACAACCCTACGAGCAGTACTTC.

The CDR3 here is CASSLVQSIGTGYNEQFF. CDR3 DNA sequence: TGCGCCAGCAGCTTGGTTCAAAGTATCGGGACAGGCTACAATGAGCAGTTCTTC. The chain couples TRBV5-1 to TRBJ2-1, with 8 bases aligning to TRBD1. The CDR3 totals 18 residues. The ends lost 0 bases at V and 3 bases at J; junction bases unmatched: 11. Germline V lookup: CDR1 SGHRS, CDR2 YFSETQ. The full variable domain, its missing parts supplied by reference TRBV5-1 and TRBJ2-1, is KAGVTQTPRYLIKTRGQQVTLSCSPISGHRSVSWYQQTPGQGLQFLFEYFSETQRNKGNFPGRFSGRQFSNSRSEMNVSTLELGDSALYLCASSLVQSIGTGYNEQFFGPGTRLTVL.

This rearrangement joins TRBV6-7 to TRBJ2-5; TRBD2 aligns across 7 bases. TRBV6-7 is sorted into the ORF group, with uncertain function. The CDR3 length is 18 residues. The ends lost 0 bases at V and 3 bases at J; junction bases unmatched: 13. The chain's CDR3 is CASSYSRARTSREETQYF. CDR3 DNA: TGTGCCAGCAGTTACTCGAGGGCAAGGACTAGTCGAGAAGAGACCCAGTACTTC.

The chain couples TRBV5-6 to TRBJ1-3, with 11 bases that match TRBD1. In germline, CDR1 is SGHDT, CDR2 YYEEEE. The CDR3 sequence is 16 residues long. V lost 5 bases to trimming and J lost 6 bases; unmatched junction nucleotides: 10. CDR3 in amino acids: CASRDSDRGLENTIYF. CDR3 nucleotide sequence: TGTGCCAGCAGAGATTCGGACAGGGGGCTTGAAAACACCATATATTTT. Full variable domain (outside the CDR3, taken from reference TRBV5-6 and TRBJ1-3): DAGVTQSPTHLIKTRGQQVTLRCSPKSGHDTVSWYQQALGQGPQFIFQYYEEEERQRGNFPDRFSGHQFPNYSSELNVNALLLGDSALYLCASRDSDRGLENTIYFGEGSWLTVV.

The chain is built from TRBV6-5 and TRBJ2-1; D is possibly TRBD1 (6 bases). The CDR3 extends over 16 amino acids. Trimming pared 4 bases from V and 3 bases from J, leaving 16 bases between. CDR1 is MNHEY and CDR2 is SVGAGI in the germline V gene. The chain's CDR3 is CASSSQSQGLYNEQFF. The CDR3 region has the DNA TGTGCCAGCAGTTCCCAATCCCAGGGGCTCTACAATGAGCAGTTCTTC.

The chain combines TRBV28 with TRBJ2-1, with D possibly called TRBD1 or TRBD2 (5 bases each). The CDR3 has 16 residues. CDR1 and CDR2 from the germline V gene are MDHEN and SYDVKM. V lost 3 bases and J lost 7, with 19 bases in between. CDR3 loop: CASSLHTGTKGNEQFF. The CDR3 region has the DNA TGTGCCAGCAGTTTGCATACCGGGACGAAGGGGAATGAGCAGTTCTTC.

This clone was seen only once. This chain connects TRBV29-1 to TRBJ2-1; 8 bases are shared with TRBD2. The CDR3 consists of 14 residues. Looked up from germline, CDR1 is SQVTM and CDR2 is ANQGSEA. The junction had 13 bases not matched to a gene; V was cut back by 8 bases and J by 7 bases. The CDR3 is CSSREGGSGNEQFF. The CDR3 region has the DNA TGCAGCAGCCGGGAGGGGGGCTCCGGGAATGAGCAGTTCTTC.

This clone was picked up a small number of times. Here the CDR3 reads CASNADSGDDEQFF. The CDR3 coding sequence is TGTGCCAGCAACGCGGACTCCGGAGACGATGAGCAGTTCTTC. The chain joins TRBV7-3 to TRBJ2-1, with D possibly TRBD2 on 5 matching bases. Trimming took 7 bases from V and 8 from J, leaving 18 bases between them. Germline CDR1 and CDR2: SGHTA and FQGTGA. CDR3 length: 14 amino acids. The entire variable domain, with the rest obtained from reference TRBV7-3 and TRBJ2-1, is as follows: GAGVSQTPSNKVTEKGKYVELRCDPISGHTALYWYRQSLGQGPEFLIYFQGTGAADDSGLPNDRFFAVRPEGSVSTLKIQRTERGDSAVYLCASNADSGDDEQFFGPGTRLTVL.

In this sample, this clone turned up once. The chain links TRBV7-9 to TRBJ1-1; 8 nucleotides match TRBD1. Losses at the gene ends were 8 bases for V and 1 base for J; bases not matched to a gene: 3. CDR1 and CDR2 (germline): SEHNR, FQNEAQ (reference sequence). CDR3 length: 13 amino acids. CDR3 coding DNA: TGTGCCAGCCTCCAGGGGGCGAACACTGAAGCTTTCTTT. As protein: CASLQGANTEAFF.